Listed here are 3 T cell receptor beta chains from one sample, sequenced in a study of shared clonotypes between healthy human individuals. The table came from immunoSEQ multiplex PCR; TCRdb's copy has only in-frame clones and leaves some out. The sample lists around 2,000,000 clones, about 95% occurring once. Terminally differentiated effector memory CD45RA+ cells were excluded by CCR7 positive selection of CD45RO-negative cells. Material for sequencing was naive CD8+ T cells sorted from blood. These TCRs come from a man aged 18 to 30 in good health.

For the CDR3, the DNA is TGTGCCAGCAGCTCTGGGGGGCCAGCCGTGAACACTGAAGCTTTCTTT. Translation gives CASSSGGPAVNTEAFF. The gene calls are TRBV7-9 and TRBJ1-1; a weak D match, TRBD1 (6 bases). Germline V CDR1 and CDR2: SEHNR, FQNEAQ (reference sequence). V was cut by 4 bases and J by 0 bases, with 15 bases left in between. The CDR3 loop spans 16 amino acids. The complete variable domain, with remaining parts taken from reference TRBV7-9 and TRBJ1-1, reads DTGVSQNPRHKITKRGQNVTFRCDPISEHNRLYWYRQTLGQGPEFLTYFQNEAQLEKSRLLSDRFSAERPKGSFSTLEIQRTEQGDSAMYLCASSSGGPAVNTEAFFGQGTRLTVV.

The gene calls are TRBV7-9 and TRBJ2-1; 9 bases are a match to TRBD2. The CDR3 runs to 15 residues. The germline gives CDR1 SEHNR, CDR2 FQNEAQ (reference sequence). V shed 5 bases, J shed 5 bases, and the junction held 7 bases outside the gene matches. Written as DNA, the CDR3 is TGTGCCAGCAGCCCGGGGCGGGAGGGGAACAATGAGCAGTTCTTC. Amino acids: CASSPGREGNNEQFF.

The V call is TRBV5-4, the J call TRBJ2-5; perhaps TRBD1 as D (6 bases). CDR3 length equals 14 residues. V was trimmed by 0 bases and J by 5 bases, leaving 11 bases between them. Germline V gene data show CDR1 as SGHNT and CDR2 as YYREEE (reference sequence). This CDR3 reads CASSLGQDGETQYF. The DNA of the CDR3 is TGTGCCAGCAGCTTGGGACAGGATGGGGAGACCCAGTACTTC.